This note documents a single TCR beta chain sequence. The data were obtained in a study of T cells in Graves' hyperthyroidism and ophthalmopathy. Regions amplified from RNA transcripts were the TCR beta CDR3 regions. HTBI primers were employed in a first-round RT-PCR of the TCR CDR3. TCRdb fed the multiplex PCR reads into MiXCR, producing one record per CDR3 protein. The data contain fewer than 850,000 distinct CDR3 sequences, around a sixth of them seen just once; the ten biggest clones take up about 14%. The sample comprised blood. The source is a man between 45 and 60 years old with Graves' hyperthyroidism.

The CDR3 loop reads CASSKSPGRGEKLFF. In DNA, the CDR3 is TGTGCCAGCAGCAAAAGCCCCGGGAGGGGAGAAAAACTGTTTTTT. The chain employs TRBV9 and TRBJ1-4, with D perhaps matching TRBD1 (5 bases). Deletions cut 4 bases from V and 8 bases from J, with 18 bases between. The CDR3 is made up of 15 amino acids. Looked up from germline, CDR1 is SGDLS and CDR2 is YYNGEE.